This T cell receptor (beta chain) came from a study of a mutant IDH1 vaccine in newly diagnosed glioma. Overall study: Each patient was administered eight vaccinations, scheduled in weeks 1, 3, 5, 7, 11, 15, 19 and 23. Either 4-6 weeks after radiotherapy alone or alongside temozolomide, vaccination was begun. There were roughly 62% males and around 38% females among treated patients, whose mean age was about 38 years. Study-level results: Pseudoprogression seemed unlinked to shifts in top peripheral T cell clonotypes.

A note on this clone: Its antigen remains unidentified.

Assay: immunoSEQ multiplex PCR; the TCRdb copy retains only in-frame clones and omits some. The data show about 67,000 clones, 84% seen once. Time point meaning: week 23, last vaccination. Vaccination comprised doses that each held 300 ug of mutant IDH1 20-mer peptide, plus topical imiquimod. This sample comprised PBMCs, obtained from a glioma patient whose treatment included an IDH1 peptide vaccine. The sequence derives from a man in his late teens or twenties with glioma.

The DNA of the CDR3 is TGTGCCAGCAGCAAGACGACGGGAATCGGGTATGGCTACACCTTC. Protein sequence: CASSKTTGIGYGYTF. This chain joins TRBV7-9 and TRBJ1-2; D is undetermined. This CDR3 is 15 amino acids long. Trimming pared 5 bases from V and 5 bases from J, leaving 18 bases between. CDR1 is SEHNR, CDR2 FQNEAQ, per germline (reference sequence).